Listed below are T cell receptor beta chains from one sample, sequenced in a study of T cell repertoires in cytomegalovirus infection. Using its own MiXCR run on the reads, TCRdb lists one record per CDR3 protein. The profile shows about 450,000 distinct CDR3 sequences, roughly 30% of them singletons. The sample taken for sequencing was PBMCs. The receptors originated from a human donor in good health (CMV status not recorded). Some clones in this sample may be carry-over from other donors' samples. Both conserved end residues are part of each CDR3. Each record gives: V gene, J gene, clone size, CDR3 protein. Clone size appears in some rows only: once, few, many, or a class for an expanded clone.

TRBV12-3/TRBV12-4	TRBJ1-2	.	CASRMTGKYGYTF
TRBV20-1	TRBJ2-1	.	CSARAWTSNNEQFF
TRBV11-2	TRBJ1-5	few	CASSLWSQPQHF
TRBV11-2	TRBJ2-3	many	CASSLPSGGSDTQYF
TRBV7-2	TRBJ2-7	.	CASSLQTVGMGEQYF
TRBV12-3/TRBV12-4	TRBJ1-1	few	CASRLENTEAFF
TRBV6-6	TRBJ2-1	.	CASSYSIGRGGLYNEQFF
TRBV5-4	TRBJ1-1	.	CASSLVGQEAFF
TRBV2	TRBJ1-1	.	CASSDQGSFTEAFF
TRBV24-1	TRBJ2-5	.	CATRDRNQETQYF
TRBV28	TRBJ2-7	.	CASSTPAFGQGGGYEQYF
TRBV9	TRBJ2-3	.	CASSVRQDTQYF
TRBV28	TRBJ2-7	few	CASSLSGPLREQYF
TRBV20-1	TRBJ2-3	.	CSARLTEDTQYF
TRBV6-2/TRBV6-3	TRBJ1-5	few	CASSSGGPIRQPQHF
TRBV29-1	TRBJ2-6	few	CSVSLAGLAAGANVLTF
TRBV19	TRBJ1-6	few	CATTQIGQGGSPLHF
TRBV12-3/TRBV12-4	TRBJ1-6	.	CASSLVREYNSPLHF
TRBV6-1	TRBJ2-1	few	CASSPRGENEQFF
TRBV20-1	TRBJ1-6	few	CSVPAGDSVTGGHF
TRBV7-2	TRBJ1-4	once	CASSLRPPVTGDPNEKLFF
TRBV5-8	TRBJ1-5	.	CASSSRGVTGTGERAQHF